This record concerns one T cell receptor beta chain sequence. What it recognizes is unknown. These data come from a study of shared clonotypes between healthy human individuals. Across the study: The plates for each donor numbered three CD4 naive, three CD4 memory, two CD8 naive and one CD8 memory.

Study observations and caveats: Estimated richness values were generally larger in naive subsets than in memory subsets. An expected dependence of interdonor clonotype sharing on sequencing depth was noted.

On sorted subsets, replicate PCRs used roughly 190 ng DNA, or 30,000 or so T cell genomes. Generated by immunoSEQ multiplex PCR, the TCRdb table keeps only in-frame clones and is missing some. The data show roughly 1 million clones, roughly 80% seen once. Trimming took off 1 base at V and 7 bases at J, with 11 bases between the two ends. From germline, CDR1 is SGHTS and CDR2 YDEGEE. The CDR3 spans 14 residues. The genes are TRBV5-8 and TRBJ2-2; TRBD1 is a possible D gene (6 bases). This TCR derives from a man aged 18 to 30 in good health. The sequencing sample was made of memory CD4+ T cells sorted from blood. Subset specified: CD45RA-negative fraction. This CDR3 reads CASSLTGPGGELFF. The CDR3 DNA is TGTGCCAGCAGCTTGACAGGGCCAGGCGGGGAGCTGTTTTTT.